The clone carrying this TCR beta chain showed up just once. Antigen specificity is unknown. The CDR3 runs 18 residues. The ends lost 5 bases at V and 4 bases at J; junction bases unmatched: 12. Germline V CDR1 and CDR2: SGHRS, YFSETQ. The data derive from a study of cytomegalovirus exposure and HLA in healthy donors. Study-wide results and limits: As a later analysis revealed, most CMV-associated TCR beta chains appeared HLA-restricted. A later examination showed that TCR association rates differed by HLA locus, with DRB1 most and HLA-C fewest. Later on, an analysis found that several of the most significant clusters appeared to be linked to common viral pathogens, which included parvovirus B19. Exclusion as indistinguishable affected some V segments, including TRBV6-2 and TRBV6-3.

Use of 60 Vbeta and 13 Jbeta primers characterized the PCR. TCRdb's copy holds only in-frame clones and misses some; the assay was immunoSEQ multiplex PCR. This table holds under 200,000 clones, less than 90% found once. The J gene is TRBJ2-1, the V gene TRBV5-1; 13 bases are shared with TRBD2. The clonotype comes from a male donor in good health and CMV-seropositive. The sequencing sample was made of PBMCs. The DNA of the CDR3 is TGCGCCAGCAGACCACTAGCGGGAGGGCCTTCAGTATACAATGAGCAGTTCTTC. This encodes CASRPLAGGPSVYNEQFF. Filled out from reference TRBV5-1 and TRBJ2-1, the complete variable domain reads KAGVTQTPRYLIKTRGQQVTLSCSPISGHRSVSWYQQTPGQGLQFLFEYFSETQRNKGNFPGRFSGRQFSNSRSEMNVSTLELGDSALYLCASRPLAGGPSVYNEQFFGPGTRLTVL.